The TCR beta chain under discussion was sequenced for a study of blood T cells in healthy people across ages. A word on this clonotype: Germline is not matched at one junction end, which may reflect a read error.

Next came a second PCR, run for about 6 to 11 cycles, which used a sample-barcoded 5' primer along with a J-beta primer mix. TCRdb called the 5' RACE reads again in MiXCR, with one record for every CDR3 protein. This table holds 1.5 million to 2 million distinct CDR3 sequences, 28% found once. The CDR3 spans 14 residues. Germline V gene sequence: CDR1 ENHRY, CDR2 SYGVKD. This chain joins TRBV10-3 and TRBJ2-4; D unresolved. The material sequenced was blood. The clonotype originates from a woman in her twenties or thirties in good health. The CDR3 loop reads CAISESSNSYGQYF. In DNA form, the CDR3 reads TGTGCCATCAGTGAGTCGTCTAACAGCTACGGGCAGTACTTT.